This T cell receptor (beta chain) appears in the sequencing data of a study of cytomegalovirus exposure and HLA in healthy donors. Germline assignment: CDR1 SGHNT and CDR2 YYREEE (reference sequence). This CDR3 region has 13 residues. V was clipped by 5 bases and J by 1 base, with 8 bases between them. Regarding this clone: Its specificity is not known.

PCR used 60 Vbeta primers and 13 Jbeta primers. The repertoire was sequenced with immunoSEQ multiplex PCR; TCRdb's copy has only in-frame clones and lacks some. The sample lists roughly 150,000 clones, more than 75% occurring once. General observations from the study: Roughly uniform sequencing depth across donors was assumed, possibly incorrectly.

The sequence came from a man aged 25-45 years in good health and CMV-seropositive. Material: PBMCs. V and J are TRBV5-4 and TRBJ2-3; tentatively, D is TRBD1 (5 bases). CDR3 residues: CASSFRGTDTQYF. DNA of the CDR3: TGTGCCAGCAGTTTCAGGGGCACAGATACGCAGTATTTT. The whole variable domain, remainder taken from reference TRBV5-4 and TRBJ2-3, is ETGVTQSPTHLIKTRGQQVTLRCSSQSGHNTVSWYQQALGQGPQFIFQYYREEENGRGNFPPRFSGLQFPNYSSELNVNALELDDSALYLCASSFRGTDTQYFGPGTRLTVL.